The rows below give T cell receptor beta chains drawn from one sample of a study of OX40 agonist ivuxolimab in advanced cancers. Some clones are missing from TCRdb's copy, which holds only in-frame ones; the method was immunoSEQ multiplex PCR. The sample has fewer than 65,000 clones; almost 90% are singletons. Sample: CD4+ or CD8+ T cells sorted from blood, taken in a trial of the OX40 agonist ivuxolimab. All receptors come from an adult with an advanced solid tumor such as melanoma, head and neck, liver or kidney cancer. Each CDR3 is given with its conserved first and last residue. The order of the fields is J gene, V gene, clone size, D gene, CDR3 DNA, CDR3 protein. The D gene is left open where the match is weak. Expanded clones are given a class, and other clones once, few, many or no size at all.

>TRBJ1-5|TRBV18|-|-
TGTGCCAGCTCCTCAGAAGGGCCCCAGCATTTT
CASSSEGPQHF
>TRBJ2-3|TRBV28|-|-
TGTGCCAGCAGTTGGGCTACTACCACAGATACGCAGTATTTT
CASSWATTTDTQYF
>TRBJ2-1|TRBV15|-|-
TGTGCCACCAGCAGGGCCGGCTCCTACAATGAGCAGTTCTTC
CATSRAGSYNEQFF
>TRBJ2-2|TRBV18|-|-
TGTGCCAGCTCACAGGGCACCGGGGAGCTGTTTTTT
CASSQGTGELFF
>TRBJ2-1|TRBV5-4|-|-
TGTGCCAGCAGCTTGGGGGCCTCCTACAATGAGCAGTTCTTC
CASSLGASYNEQFF
>TRBJ2-7|TRBV5-4|-|-
TGTGCCAGCAGCTTTGGAGGTAGGAGCTACGAGCAGTACTTC
CASSFGGRSYEQYF
>TRBJ2-4|TRBV30|-|-
TGTGCCTGGAGTGTACGAGGGCGGCCAGGGTACGACATTCAGTACTTC
CAWSVRGRPGYDIQYF
>TRBJ1-4|TRBV25-1|-|-
TGTGCCAGCAGTGATCCAACACTAAAGGGCGGAAAACTGTTTTTT
CASSDPTLKGGKLFF
>TRBJ2-7|TRBV2|-|-
TGTGCCAGCGGGCTCGAGCAGTACTTC
CASGLEQYF
>TRBJ2-7|TRBV11-2|-|-
TGTGCCAGCAGCTTAACCATGGATCTGGGCCCTTCCTACGAGCAGTACTTC
CASSLTMDLGPSYEQYF
>TRBJ2-2|TRBV11-3|few|TRBD2
TGTGCCAGCAGCTTAGATCGACTAGCGGGAGTGGCCGGGGAGCTGTTTTTT
CASSLDRLAGVAGELFF
>TRBJ2-7|TRBV5-5|-|-
TGTGCCAGCAGCCCGGCCCAGGGGATGGATGAGCAGTACTTC
CASSPAQGMDEQYF
>TRBJ2-3|TRBV4-2|-|-
TGTGCCAGCAGCCAAGAAGTAGGGCTAGCGAATACGCAGTATTTT
CASSQEVGLANTQYF
>TRBJ2-1|TRBV19|-|TRBD2
TGTGCCAGTAGTGTGGTTCCGGGACTAGCGGGAGTGCAAAATGAGCAGTTCTTC
CASSVVPGLAGVQNEQFF
>TRBJ2-2|TRBV7-3|-|TRBD2
TGTGCCAGCAGCCCCCAATATCTAGCGGGGGGGCTCTACACCGGGGAGCTGTTTTTT
CASSPQYLAGGLYTGELFF
>TRBJ1-1|TRBV5-8|-|-
TGTGCCAGCAGCTCGTTGCTGACGAACACTGAAGCTTTCTTT
CASSSLLTNTEAFF
>TRBJ2-7|TRBV5-6|-|-
TGTGCCAGCAGCTTAAGGGCCACGCTCAGCTACGAGCAGTACTTC
CASSLRATLSYEQYF
>TRBJ2-3|TRBV6-5|-|-
TGTGCCAGCAGTCAGACGGCAGATACGCAGTATTTT
CASSQTADTQYF
>TRBJ2-5|TRBV29-1|-|-
TGCAGCGTGCGTGGGAGGCACCAAGAGACCCAGTACTTC
CSVRGRHQETQYF
>TRBJ2-3|TRBV6-1|-|-
TGTGCCAGCAGTGAATATGGAGGAACTAGCACAGATACGCAGTATTTT
CASSEYGGTSTDTQYF
>TRBJ2-1|TRBV7-9|once|TRBD2
TGTGCCAGCAGCCTGGCCGGGGGGGCCAGGTACAATGAGCAGTTCTTC
CASSLAGGARYNEQFF
>TRBJ2-3|TRBV5-8|-|-
TGTGCCAGCAGCTCCCCACCGGGCACAGATACGCAGTATTTT
CASSSPPGTDTQYF
>TRBJ1-4|TRBV6-1|-|-
TGTGCCAGCAGTGAAGCGCGGGGGGGCTATGAAAAACTGTTTTTT
CASSEARGGYEKLFF
>TRBJ1-6|TRBV27|once|-
TGTGCCAGCAGCTTCTATAATTCACCCCTCCACTTT
CASSFYNSPLHF
>TRBJ2-7|TRBV7-6|-|-
TGTGCCAGCAGCTTAAAACTCTTCTACGAGCAGTACTTC
CASSLKLFYEQYF
>TRBJ1-5|TRBV27|-|-
TGTGCCAGCAGCCACTATGGCAATCAGCCCCAGCATTTT
CASSHYGNQPQHF
>TRBJ1-2|TRBV19|-|-
TGTGCCAGTACCCGGGACAACTATGGCTACACCTTC
CASTRDNYGYTF
>TRBJ2-2|TRBV9|-|-
TGTGCCAGCAGCGTAGGTACGGGTAACACCGGGGAGCTGTTTTTT
CASSVGTGNTGELFF
>TRBJ2-5|TRBV28|-|-
TGTGCCAGCAGTTTATACAGGGAAGAGACCCAGTACTTC
CASSLYREETQYF
>TRBJ2-2|TRBV7-3|few|TRBD1
TGTGCCAGCAGCCTCGGGGGACAGGGAACCGGGGAGCTGTTTTTT
CASSLGGQGTGELFF
>TRBJ2-1|TRBV30|-|-
TGTGCCTACGGACAGACTCACTACAATGAGCAGTTCTTC
CAYGQTHYNEQFF
>TRBJ2-1|TRBV6-5|-|-
TGTGCCACCACAGACACTCAGGTTTCCGAGCAGTTCTTC
CATTDTQVSEQFF
>TRBJ2-7|TRBV14|-|-
TGTGCCAGCAGCCAAGGTGGTATCGAGCAGTACTTC
CASSQGGIEQYF
>TRBJ2-3|TRBV7-8|-|-
TGTGCCAGCAGCGGGGCACCGACTAGCACAGATACGCAGTATTTT
CASSGAPTSTDTQYF
>TRBJ1-2|TRBV7-2|once|TRBD1
TGTGCCAGCAGCTTAGGGACAGGGGGCCTCGGCTACACCTTC
CASSLGTGGLGYTF
>TRBJ2-5|TRBV5-1|-|TRBD1
TGCGCCAGCAGCTCGGGGACAGGGCAAGAGACCCAGTACTTC
CASSSGTGQETQYF
>TRBJ2-3|TRBV6-6|-|-
TGTGCCAGCAGTTACGTAGGTAGCCCCGCAGATACGCAGTATTTT
CASSYVGSPADTQYF
>TRBJ2-3|TRBV13|-|-
TGTGCCAGCAGCGCCCGGACCAACAGCCTCACAGATACGCAGTATTTT
CASSARTNSLTDTQYF
>TRBJ2-6|TRBV5-4|-|TRBD2
TGTGCCAGCAGCTCGGGACTAGCATTGGCACTCTCTGGGGCCAACGTCCTGACTTTC
CASSSGLALALSGANVLTF
>TRBJ2-1|TRBV5-8|-|TRBD2
TGTGCCAGCAGCTTGGGGACTAGCGGTTACAATGAGCAGTTCTTC
CASSLGTSGYNEQFF
>TRBJ1-2|TRBV6-6|-|TRBD1
TGTGCCAGCAGCCCAGACAGGGCGGGGGGCTATGGCTACACCTTC
CASSPDRAGGYGYTF
>TRBJ2-2|TRBV7-3|-|-
TGTGCCAGCAGCTTATTCGGGGCGATGGCACTCACGAACACCGGGGAGCTGTTTTTT
CASSLFGAMALTNTGELFF
>TRBJ2-1|TRBV5-1|once|-
TGCGCCAGCAGCCTGATCCAGGGTGAGCAGTTCTTC
CASSLIQGEQFF
>TRBJ2-5|TRBV11-3|-|-
TGTGCCAGCAGCTTGTGGGACCAAGAGACCCAGTACTTC
CASSLWDQETQYF
>TRBJ2-7|TRBV6-1|once|TRBD2
TGTGCCAGCAGTGCCCGGACTAGCGGGAGTTCCTACGAGCAGTACTTC
CASSARTSGSSYEQYF
>TRBJ2-1|TRBV19|once|-
TGTGCCAGTAGTATAAGTCTACGGGGAAATGAGCAGTTCTTC
CASSISLRGNEQFF
>TRBJ1-2|TRBV5-6|-|TRBD1
TGTGCCAGCAGCTTGGGGCAGGGGGCTGGCGGCTACACCTTC
CASSLGQGAGGYTF
>TRBJ1-2|TRBV4-1|-|-
TGCGCCAGCAGCCCACCGGACACTACGTCCTACGGCTACACCTTC
CASSPPDTTSYGYTF
>TRBJ2-1|TRBV10-1|-|TRBD2
TGCGCCAGCAGTGACGCGGGGGAGAACTACAATGAGCAGTTCTTC
CASSDAGENYNEQFF
>TRBJ1-2|TRBV14|-|-
TGTGCCAGCAGCTCGGTCTATGGCTACACCTTC
CASSSVYGYTF
>TRBJ2-2|TRBV11-1|-|-
TGTGCCAGCAGCTTAAGCCAAACGGTGGGGGAGCTGTTTTTT
CASSLSQTVGELFF
>TRBJ2-7|TRBV20-1|-|TRBD1
TGCAGTGCAACCACAGGGGACGAGCAGTACTTC
CSATTGDEQYF
>TRBJ2-5|TRBV5-4|-|-
TGTGCCAGCAGCTTGGAGGCTAGCCGGAGTAGTGAGACCCAGTACTTC
CASSLEASRSSETQYF